The T cell receptor beta chain under discussion was sequenced for a study of sequential checkpoint blockade in melanoma. Whole-study context: After both sequences, patients received maintenance nivolumab.

The data were produced by immunoSEQ multiplex PCR, yet TCRdb's version contains in-frame clones alone and is incomplete. The table lists under 20,000 clones, 77% of them singletons. As to treatment: randomized to nivolumab then ipilimumab (arm A) or the reverse (arm B). Sequencing was performed on CD8+ T cells sorted from blood (inferred from file names), taken from a patient given nivolumab and ipilimumab in sequence. This TCR derives from a human donor with melanoma.

This CDR3 is CASSYSIYKNYGYTF. In DNA form, the CDR3 reads TGTGCCAGCAGTTACTCGATCTATAAGAACTATGGCTACACCTTC. The rearrangement links TRBV6-5 to TRBJ1-2; D remains ambiguous. Germline CDR1 and CDR2: MNHEY and SVGAGI. This CDR3 has 15 amino acids. Trimming shortened V by 0 bases and J by 2 bases, and 10 bases separated the two germline ends.